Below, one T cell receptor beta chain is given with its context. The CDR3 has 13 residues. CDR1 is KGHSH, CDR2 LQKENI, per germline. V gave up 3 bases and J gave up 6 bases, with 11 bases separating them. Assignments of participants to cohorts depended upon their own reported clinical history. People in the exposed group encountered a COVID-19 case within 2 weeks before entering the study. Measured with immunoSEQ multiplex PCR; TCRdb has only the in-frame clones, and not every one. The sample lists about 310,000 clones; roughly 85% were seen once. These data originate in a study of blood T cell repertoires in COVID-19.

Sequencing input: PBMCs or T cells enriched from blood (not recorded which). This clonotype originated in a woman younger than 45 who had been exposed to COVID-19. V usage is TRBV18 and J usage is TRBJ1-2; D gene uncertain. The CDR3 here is CASSPGELNGYTF. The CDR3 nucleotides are TGTGCCAGCTCACCTGGGGAGTTGAATGGCTACACCTTC.